A single T cell receptor (beta chain) is shown here with its context. This entry is derived from a study of blood T cell repertoires in COVID-19. On the study more broadly: Donors in the United States, Italy and Spain gave samples during acute or convalescent COVID-19.

Authors' analysis steps: Estimates of nucleated cell counts were drawn from the amplification of reference gene primers. Profiled with immunoSEQ multiplex PCR; TCRdb holds only in-frame clones, not every one. V, J and clone size reflect that table, while D and trimming were determined from the DNA. The table shows under 25,000 clones, with 88% occurring only once. The germline V gene has CDR1 SGHDN and CDR2 FVKESK. V dropped 0 bases and J dropped 3; count of bases not matched to a gene: 4. The CDR3 has 18 amino acids. The source of this sequence is a man in his 70s in a cohort sampled during active COVID-19. The rearrangement links TRBV14 to TRBJ2-4, with TRBD2 matching over 14 bases. Input material: peripheral blood. This CDR3 is CASSQDWGLAGDKNIQYF. CDR3 nucleotides: TGTGCCAGCAGCCAAGATTGGGGACTAGCGGGGGACAAAAACATTCAGTACTTC.